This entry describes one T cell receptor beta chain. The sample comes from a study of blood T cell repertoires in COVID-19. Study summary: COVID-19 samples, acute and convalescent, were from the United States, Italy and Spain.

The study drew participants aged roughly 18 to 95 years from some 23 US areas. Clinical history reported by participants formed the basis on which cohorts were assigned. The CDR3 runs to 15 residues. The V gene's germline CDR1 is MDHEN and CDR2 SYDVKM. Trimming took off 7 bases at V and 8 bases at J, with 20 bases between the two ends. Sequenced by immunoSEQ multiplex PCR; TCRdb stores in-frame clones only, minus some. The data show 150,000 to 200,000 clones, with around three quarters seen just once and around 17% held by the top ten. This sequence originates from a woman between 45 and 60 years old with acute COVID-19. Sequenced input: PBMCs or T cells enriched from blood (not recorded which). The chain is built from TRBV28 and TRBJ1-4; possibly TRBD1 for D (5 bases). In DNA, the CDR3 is TGTGCCAGCACCTCCCTGGGGGAGGGCAGGGAAAAACTGTTTTTT. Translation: CASTSLGEGREKLFF.